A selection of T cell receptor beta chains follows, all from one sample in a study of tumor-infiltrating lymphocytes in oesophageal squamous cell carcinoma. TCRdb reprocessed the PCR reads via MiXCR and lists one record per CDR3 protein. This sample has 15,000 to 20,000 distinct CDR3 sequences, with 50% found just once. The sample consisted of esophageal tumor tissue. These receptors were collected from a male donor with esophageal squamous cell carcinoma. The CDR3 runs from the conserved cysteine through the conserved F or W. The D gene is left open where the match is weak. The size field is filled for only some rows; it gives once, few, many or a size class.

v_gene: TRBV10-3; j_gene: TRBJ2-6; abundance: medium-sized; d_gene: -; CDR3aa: CAIERGSGANVLTF; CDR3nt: TGTGCCATCGAACGGGGCTCTGGGGCCAACGTCCTGACTTTC
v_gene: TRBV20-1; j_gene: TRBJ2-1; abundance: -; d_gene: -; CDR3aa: CSARDGLHNEQFF; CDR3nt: TGCAGTGCTAGAGATGGGCTTCACAATGAGCAGTTCTTC
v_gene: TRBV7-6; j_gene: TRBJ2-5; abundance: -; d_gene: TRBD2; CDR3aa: CASSPRTSGEQYF; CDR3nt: TGTGCTAGCAGCCCTAGGACTAGCGGTGAGCAGTACTTC
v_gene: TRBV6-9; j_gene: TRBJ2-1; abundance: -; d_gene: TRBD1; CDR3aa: CASSSPDRYEQFF; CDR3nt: TGTGCCAGCAGTTCCCCGGACAGGTATGAGCAGTTCTTC
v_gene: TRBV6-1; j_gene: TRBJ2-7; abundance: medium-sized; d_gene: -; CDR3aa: CASSEALHLYEQYF; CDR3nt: TGTGCCAGCAGTGAAGCGCTTCATCTCTACGAGCAGTACTTC
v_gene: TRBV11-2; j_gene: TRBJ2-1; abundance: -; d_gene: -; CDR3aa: CASSLDLLGEWDEQFF; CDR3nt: TGTGCCAGCAGCTTAGATCTGCTTGGGGAGTGGGATGAGCAGTTCTTC
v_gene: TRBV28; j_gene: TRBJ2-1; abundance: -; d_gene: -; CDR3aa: CASRHAREQFF; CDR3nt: TGTGCCAGCAGGCATGCGCGTGAGCAGTTCTTC
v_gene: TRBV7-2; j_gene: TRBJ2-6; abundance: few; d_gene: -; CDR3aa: CASSLAGIGANVLTF; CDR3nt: TGTGCCAGCAGCTTAGCGGGGATCGGGGCCAACGTCCTGACTTTC
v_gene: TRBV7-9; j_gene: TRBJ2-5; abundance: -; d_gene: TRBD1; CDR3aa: CASSTGTGLGNSPLHF; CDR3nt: TGTGCCAGCAGCACCGGGACAGGCCTTGGGAATTCACCCCTCCACTTC
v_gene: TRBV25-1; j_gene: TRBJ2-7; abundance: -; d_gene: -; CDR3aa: CASSESEGKGYEQYF; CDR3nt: TGTGCCAGCAGTGAGTCCGAGGGGAAAGGGTACGAGCAGTACTTC
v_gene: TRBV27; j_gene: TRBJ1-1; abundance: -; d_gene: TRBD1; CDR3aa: CASSPRQGATEAFF; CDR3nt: TGTGCCAGCAGTCCTCGACAGGGGGCCACTGAAGCTTTCTTT
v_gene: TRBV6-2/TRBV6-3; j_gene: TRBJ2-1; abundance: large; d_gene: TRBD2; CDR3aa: CASSYSSRESGRATHGQFF; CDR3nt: TGTGCCAGCAGTTACTCAAGCCGGGAGAGCGGGAGGGCGACCCACGGTCAGTTCTTC
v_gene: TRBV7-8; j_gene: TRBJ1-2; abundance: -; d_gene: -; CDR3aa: CASSLAKGENTGYTF; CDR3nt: TGTGCCAGCAGCTTAGCGAAGGGCGAAAACACGGGCTACACCTTC
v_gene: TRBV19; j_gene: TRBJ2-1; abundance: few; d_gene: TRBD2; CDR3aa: CASSLLAANYNEQFF; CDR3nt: TGTGCCAGTAGCCTCCTAGCGGCCAACTACAATGAGCAGTTCTTC
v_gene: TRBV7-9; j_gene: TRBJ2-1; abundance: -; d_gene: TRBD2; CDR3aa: CASSPRTSVYNEQFF; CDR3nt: TGTGCCAGCAGCCCCCGGACTAGCGTGTACAATGAGCAGTTCTTC
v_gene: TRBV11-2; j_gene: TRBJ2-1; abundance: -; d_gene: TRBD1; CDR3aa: CASSSQGTGVFNEQFF; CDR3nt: TGTGCCAGCAGCTCTCAAGGGACAGGGGTTTTCAATGAGCAGTTCTTC
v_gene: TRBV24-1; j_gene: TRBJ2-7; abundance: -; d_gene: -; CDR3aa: CATSAVMSTDTQYF; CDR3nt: TGTGCCACCAGTGCCGTCATGAGCACAGATACGCAGTACTTC
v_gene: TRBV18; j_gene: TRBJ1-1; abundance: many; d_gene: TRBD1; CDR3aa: CASSRTGTGMNTEAFF; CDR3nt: TGTGCCAGCTCACGAACCGGGACAGGGATGAACACTGAAGCTTTCTTT
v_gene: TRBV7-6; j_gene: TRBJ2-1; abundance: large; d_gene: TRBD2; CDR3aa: CASSSRLAGYNEQFF; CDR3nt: TGTGCCAGCAGCTCCAGACTAGCGGGATACAATGAGCAGTTCTTC
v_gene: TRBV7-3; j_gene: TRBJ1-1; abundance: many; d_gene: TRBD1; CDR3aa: CASSTGTGYTFF; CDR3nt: TGTGCCAGCAGTACCGGGACAGGCTACACTTTCTTT
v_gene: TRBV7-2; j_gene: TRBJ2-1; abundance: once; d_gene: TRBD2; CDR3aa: CASSFSSGSYNEQFF; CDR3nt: TGTGCCAGCAGCTTTAGTAGCGGGTCCTACAATGAGCAGTTCTTC
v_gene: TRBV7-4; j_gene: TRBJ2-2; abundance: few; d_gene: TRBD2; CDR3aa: CASSRTGGNTGELFF; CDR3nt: TGTGCCAGCAGCCGGACGGGAGGGAACACCGGGGAGCTGTTTTTT
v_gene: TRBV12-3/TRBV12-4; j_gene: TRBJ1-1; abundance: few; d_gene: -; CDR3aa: CASSLTVNTEAFF; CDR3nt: TGTGCCAGCAGTTTGACGGTGAACACTGAAGCTTTCTTT
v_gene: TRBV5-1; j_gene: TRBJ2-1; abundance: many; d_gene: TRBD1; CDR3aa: CASSPNTGGWGNEQFF; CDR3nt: TGCGCCAGCAGCCCCAACACAGGGGGCTGGGGCAATGAGCAGTTCTTC
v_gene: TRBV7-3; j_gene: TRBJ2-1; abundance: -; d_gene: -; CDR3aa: CASSLNRDNEQFF; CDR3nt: TGTGCCAGCAGCTTAAACAGAGACAATGAGCAGTTCTTC
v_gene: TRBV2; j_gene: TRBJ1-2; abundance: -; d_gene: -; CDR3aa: CASSEVGDGYTF; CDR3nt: TGTGCCAGCAGTGAAGTAGGGGATGGCTACACCTTC
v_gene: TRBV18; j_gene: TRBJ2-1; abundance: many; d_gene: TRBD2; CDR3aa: CASSPRGLAGGEQFF; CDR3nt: TGTGCCAGCTCACCACGGGGACTAGCGGGAGGTGAGCAGTTCTTC
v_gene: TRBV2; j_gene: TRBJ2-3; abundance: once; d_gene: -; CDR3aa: CASSEVGQTTDTQYF; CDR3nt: TGTGCCAGCAGTGAAGTAGGGCAGACCACAGATACGCAGTATTTT
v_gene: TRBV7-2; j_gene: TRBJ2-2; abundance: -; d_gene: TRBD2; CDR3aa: CASSLAFGLAGVGFF; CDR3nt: TGTGCCAGCAGCTTAGCCTTTGGACTAGCGGGAGTGGGGTTTTTT
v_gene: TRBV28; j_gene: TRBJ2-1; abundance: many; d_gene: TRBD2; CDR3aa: CASSLGGAGAYNEQFF; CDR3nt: TGTGCCAGCAGCCTAGGCGGAGCGGGAGCCTACAATGAGCAGTTCTTC
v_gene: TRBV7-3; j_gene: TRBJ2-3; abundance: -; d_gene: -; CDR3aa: CASSLTSLRSTDTQYF; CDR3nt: TGTGCCAGCAGCTTAACCAGCCTCAGGAGCACAGATACGCAGTATTTT
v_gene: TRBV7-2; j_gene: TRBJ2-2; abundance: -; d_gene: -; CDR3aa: CASSLTYEQYFGAGELFF; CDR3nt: -
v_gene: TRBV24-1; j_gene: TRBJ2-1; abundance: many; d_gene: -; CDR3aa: CATSDLSGGLRHEQFF; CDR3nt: TGTGCCACCAGTGATTTGTCTGGAGGCCTGAGGCATGAGCAGTTCTTC
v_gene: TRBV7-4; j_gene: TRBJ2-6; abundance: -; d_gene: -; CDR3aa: CASSTSLPGANVLTF; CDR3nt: TGTGCCAGCAGCACCAGTTTACCTGGGGCCAACGTCCTGACTTTC
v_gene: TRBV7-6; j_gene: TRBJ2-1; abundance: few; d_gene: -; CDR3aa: CASSLETGGRRYNEQFF; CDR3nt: TGTGCCAGCAGCTTAGAAACCGGGGGGCGTAGATACAATGAGCAGTTCTTC
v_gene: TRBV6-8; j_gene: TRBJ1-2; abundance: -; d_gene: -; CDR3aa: CASTFEFRGSHGYTF; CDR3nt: TGTGCCAGCACGTTTGAATTCCGGGGCTCCCATGGCTACACCTTC
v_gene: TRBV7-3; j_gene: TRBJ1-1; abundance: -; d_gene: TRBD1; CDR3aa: CASSKGQGGARNTEAFF; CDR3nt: TGTGCCAGCAGCAAGGGACAGGGGGGTGCACGGAACACTGAAGCTTTCTTT
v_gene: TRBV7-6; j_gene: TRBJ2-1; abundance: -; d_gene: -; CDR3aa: CASSLAVSEQFF; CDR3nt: TGTGCCAGCAGCTTAGCCGTTAGTGAGCAGTTCTTC
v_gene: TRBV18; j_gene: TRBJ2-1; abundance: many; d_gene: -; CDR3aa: CASSRGPDNEQFF; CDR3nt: TGTGCCAGCTCACGAGGACCAGACAATGAGCAGTTCTTC
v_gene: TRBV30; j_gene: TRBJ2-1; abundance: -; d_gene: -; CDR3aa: CAWSEDGNEQFF; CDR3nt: TGTGCCTGGAGTGAGGACGGCAATGAGCAGTTCTTC
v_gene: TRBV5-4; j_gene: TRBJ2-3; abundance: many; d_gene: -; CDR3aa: CASSLGGRSGTDTQYF; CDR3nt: TGTGCCAGCAGCTTGGGTGGCAGAAGCGGCACAGATACGCAGTATTTT
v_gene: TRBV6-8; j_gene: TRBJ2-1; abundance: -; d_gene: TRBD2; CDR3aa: CASSYSKATSGYNEQFF; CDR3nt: TGTGCCAGCAGTTACTCGAAAGCCACTAGCGGTTACAATGAGCAGTTCTTC
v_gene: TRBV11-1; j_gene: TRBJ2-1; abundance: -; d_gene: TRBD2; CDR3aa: CASRTSGREQFF; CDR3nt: TGTGCCAGCAGGACTAGCGGGAGGGAGCAGTTCTTC
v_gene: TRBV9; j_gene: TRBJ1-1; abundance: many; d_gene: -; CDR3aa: CASSVGGWGTEAFF; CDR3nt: TGTGCCAGCAGCGTAGGAGGGTGGGGCACTGAAGCTTTCTTT
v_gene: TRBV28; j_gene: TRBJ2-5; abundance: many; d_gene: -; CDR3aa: CASSTSYQGNEQYF; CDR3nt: TGTGCCAGCAGTACTAGCTACCAGGGCAATGAGCAGTACTTC
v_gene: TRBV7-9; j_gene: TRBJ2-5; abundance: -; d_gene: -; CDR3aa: CASSLDSAEETQYF; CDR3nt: TGTGCCAGCAGCTTAGATTCGGCCGAAGAGACCCAGTACTTC
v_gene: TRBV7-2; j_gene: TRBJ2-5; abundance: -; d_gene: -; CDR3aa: CASSQSSGTWETQYF; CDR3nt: TGTGCCAGCAGCCAATCCTCCGGGACATGGGAGACCCAGTACTTC
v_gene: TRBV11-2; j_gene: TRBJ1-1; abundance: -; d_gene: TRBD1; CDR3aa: CASPRAPQGRRRGPRPHSGGAYF; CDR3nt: TGTGCCAGCCCCAGGGCTCCTCAGGGGAGGAGAAGGGGACCCCGACCACACTCAGGGGGTGCGTACTTC
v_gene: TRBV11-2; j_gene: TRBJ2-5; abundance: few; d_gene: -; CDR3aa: CASSEQVKQYF; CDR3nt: TGTGCCAGCAGCGAACAGGTCAAGCAGTACTTC
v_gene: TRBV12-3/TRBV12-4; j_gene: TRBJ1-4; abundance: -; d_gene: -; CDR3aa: CASSRGTNEKLFF; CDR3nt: TGTGCCAGCAGCCGAGGGACTAATGAAAAACTGTTTTTT
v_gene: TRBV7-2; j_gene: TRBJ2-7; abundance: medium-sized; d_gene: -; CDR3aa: CASSLNFVTRAYNEQYF; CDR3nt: TGTGCCAGCAGCTTAAATTTTGTGACTAGGGCCTACAATGAGCAGTACTTC
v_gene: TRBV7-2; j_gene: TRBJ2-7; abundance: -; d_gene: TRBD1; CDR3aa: CASSLEQGPYEQYF; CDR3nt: TGTGCCAGCAGCTTAGAACAGGGGCCCTACGAGCAGTACTTC
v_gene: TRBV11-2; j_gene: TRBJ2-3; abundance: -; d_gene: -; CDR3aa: CASSSLGVGTQYF; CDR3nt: TGTGCCAGCAGCTCCCTGGGTGTGGGTACGCAGTATTTT